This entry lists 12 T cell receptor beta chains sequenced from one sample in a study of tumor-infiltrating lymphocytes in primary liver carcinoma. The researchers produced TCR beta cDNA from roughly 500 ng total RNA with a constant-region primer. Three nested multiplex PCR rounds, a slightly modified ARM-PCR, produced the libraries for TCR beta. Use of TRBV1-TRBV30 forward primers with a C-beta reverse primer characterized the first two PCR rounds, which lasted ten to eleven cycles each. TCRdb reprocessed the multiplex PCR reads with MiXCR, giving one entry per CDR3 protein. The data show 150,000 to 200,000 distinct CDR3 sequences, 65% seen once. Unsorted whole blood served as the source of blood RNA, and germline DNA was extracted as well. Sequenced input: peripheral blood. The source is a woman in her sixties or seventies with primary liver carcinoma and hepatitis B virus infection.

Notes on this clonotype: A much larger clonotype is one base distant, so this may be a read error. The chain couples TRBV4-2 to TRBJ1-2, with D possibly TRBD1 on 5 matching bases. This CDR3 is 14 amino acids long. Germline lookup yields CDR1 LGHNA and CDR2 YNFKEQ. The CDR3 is CVSSLFGTSNGYTF. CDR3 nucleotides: TGTGTCAGCAGCCTGTTTGGGACTTCGAATGGCTACACCTTC.

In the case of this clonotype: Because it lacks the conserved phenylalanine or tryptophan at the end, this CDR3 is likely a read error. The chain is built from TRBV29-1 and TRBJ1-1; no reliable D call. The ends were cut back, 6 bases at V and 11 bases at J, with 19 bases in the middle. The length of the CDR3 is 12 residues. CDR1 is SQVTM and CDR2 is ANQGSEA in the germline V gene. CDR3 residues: CSVGGRSDQAFS. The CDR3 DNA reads TGCAGCGTCGGAGGGCGATCGGATCAGGCTTTCTCT.

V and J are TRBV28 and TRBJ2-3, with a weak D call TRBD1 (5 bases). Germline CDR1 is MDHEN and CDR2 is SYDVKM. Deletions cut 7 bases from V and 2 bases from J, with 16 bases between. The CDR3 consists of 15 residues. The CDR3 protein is CASTSFGASTDTQYF. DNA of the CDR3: TGTGCCAGCACCTCCTTTGGGGCTTCCACAGATACGCAGTATTTT.

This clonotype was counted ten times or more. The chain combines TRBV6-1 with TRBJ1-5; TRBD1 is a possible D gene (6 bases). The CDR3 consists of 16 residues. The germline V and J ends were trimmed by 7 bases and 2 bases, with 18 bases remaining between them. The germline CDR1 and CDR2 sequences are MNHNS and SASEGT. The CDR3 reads CASMNQQGPGNQPQHF. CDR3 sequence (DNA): TGTGCCAGCATGAATCAACAGGGTCCGGGCAATCAGCCCCAGCATTTT.

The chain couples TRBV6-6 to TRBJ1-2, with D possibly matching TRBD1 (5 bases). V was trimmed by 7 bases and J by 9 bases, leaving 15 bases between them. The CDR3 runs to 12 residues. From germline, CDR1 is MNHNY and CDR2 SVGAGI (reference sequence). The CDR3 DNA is TGTGCCAGCACGGGGACGGCTTACTGCTACACCTTC. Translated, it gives CASTGTAYCYTF.

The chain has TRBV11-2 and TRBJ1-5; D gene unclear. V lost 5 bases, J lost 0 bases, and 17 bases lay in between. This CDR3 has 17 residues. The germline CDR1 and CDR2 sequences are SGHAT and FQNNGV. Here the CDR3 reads CASSPRGGGISNQPQHF. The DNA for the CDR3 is TGTGCCAGCAGCCCGAGAGGAGGTGGGATTAGCAATCAGCCCCAGCATTTT.

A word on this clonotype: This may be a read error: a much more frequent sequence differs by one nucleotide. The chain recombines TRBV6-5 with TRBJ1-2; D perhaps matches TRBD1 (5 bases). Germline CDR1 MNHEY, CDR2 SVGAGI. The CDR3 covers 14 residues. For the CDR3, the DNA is TGTGGCAGCAGTTTCGGGGGACGGAACTATGGCTACACCTTC. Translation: CGSSFGGRNYGYTF.

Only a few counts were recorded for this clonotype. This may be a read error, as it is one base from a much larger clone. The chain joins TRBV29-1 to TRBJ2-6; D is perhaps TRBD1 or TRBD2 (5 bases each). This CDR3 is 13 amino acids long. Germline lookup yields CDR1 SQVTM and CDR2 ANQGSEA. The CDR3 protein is CSVGTYGANVPTF. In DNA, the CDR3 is TGCAGCGTTGGTACTTACGGGGCCAACGTCCCGACTTTC.

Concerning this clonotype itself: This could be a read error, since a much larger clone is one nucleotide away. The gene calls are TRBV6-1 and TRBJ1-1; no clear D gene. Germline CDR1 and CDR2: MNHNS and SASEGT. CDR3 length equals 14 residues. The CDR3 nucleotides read TGTGCCAGCAGTGAAAACGGACGGAACACTGTAGCTTTCTTT. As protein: CASSENGRNTVAFF.

The CDR3 region is CAWSDPTGGNYGYTF. The CDR3 DNA follows: TGTGCCTGGAGTGACCCAACAGGGGGCAACTATGGCTACACCTTC. The chain couples TRBV30 to TRBJ1-2, with TRBD1 matching over 9 bases. The junction had 5 bases not matched to a gene; V was cut back by 1 base and J by 2 bases. The CDR3 runs to 15 residues. Germline lookup yields CDR1 GTSNPN and CDR2 SVGIG (reference sequence).

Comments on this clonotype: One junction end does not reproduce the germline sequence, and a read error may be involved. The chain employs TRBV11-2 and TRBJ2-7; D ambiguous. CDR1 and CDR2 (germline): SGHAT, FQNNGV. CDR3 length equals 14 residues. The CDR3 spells CASSLGTVTNERYF. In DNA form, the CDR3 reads TGTGCCAGCAGCTTAGGTACAGTGACGAACGAGCGGTACTTC.

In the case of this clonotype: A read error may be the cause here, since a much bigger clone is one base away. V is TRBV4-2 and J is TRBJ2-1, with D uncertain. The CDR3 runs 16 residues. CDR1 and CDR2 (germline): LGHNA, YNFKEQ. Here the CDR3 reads CASSQDTGKTPGEQFF. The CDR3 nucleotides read TGCGCCAGCAGCCAAGATACCGGCAAGACCCCCGGGGAGCAGTTCTTC.